This T cell receptor (beta chain) was retrieved from a study of T-cell reconstitution after alpha-beta-depleted transplantation in children. Broader study findings: Approximately two months post-transplant, alpha-beta T cells reportedly originated from several hundred expanded graft clones. T cells produced anew were the main source of T-cell counts and diversity one year after transplant.

As for this clonotype: The antigen is not known. One end of the junction varies from germline; a read error may be responsible.

A library of TCRbeta sequences, prepared with unique molecular identifiers, was generated. In TCRdb, the PCR reads were re-called with MiXCR into one record per CDR3 protein. Of 330,000 or so distinct CDR3 sequences in the sample, about 7.3% are singletons; the top ten hold around 9.8%. The TCR was taken from a female patient aged 2-10 years who had a stem cell transplant for Fanconi anemia, so the T cells may come from the graft donor. Material: peripheral blood, obtained 360 days after TCRalphabeta/CD19-depleted stem cell transplant.

The CDR3: CASSEALQGTSGRCF. Here the CDR3 DNA reads TGTGCCAGCAGTGAAGCGCTTCAGGGAACTAGCGGGAGGTGTTTC. The chain employs TRBV2 and TRBJ2-5, with 12 positions matching TRBD2. This CDR3 is 15 amino acids long. The germline V gene has CDR1 SNHLY and CDR2 FYNNEI.